One sample yielded the 11 T cell receptor beta chains listed below, sequenced in a study of CD8 T cells in ankylosing spondylitis. TCRdb used MiXCR to reprocess the 5' RACE reads, holding one entry per CDR3 protein. This sample has over 100,000 distinct CDR3 sequences; roughly 11% occur once, and the top ten carry around 4.1%. The source material was blood, either unsorted or a sorted T cell fraction (not recorded which). The receptors were sampled from a female donor with ankylosing spondylitis or in good health (not recorded which).

This clonotype was counted many times. This chain joins TRBV10-3 and TRBJ1-4; D is unresolved. V lost 7 bases, J lost 5 bases, and 11 bases lay in between. CDR3 length equals 13 residues. Germline values: CDR1 ENHRY, CDR2 SYGVKD. CDR3 nucleotides: TGTGCCATCACGCCGCGGGAGAATGAAAAACTGTTTTTT. Protein: CAITPRENEKLFF.

In its sample, this clonotype was seen many times. The V gene is TRBV5-1, the J gene TRBJ1-5, with D perhaps matching TRBD1 (6 bases). V was shortened by 5 bases and J by 6 bases, with 18 bases between the two germline ends. Germline loops: CDR1 SGHRS, CDR2 YFSETQ. The CDR3 is 15 residues long. The CDR3 DNA sequence: TGCGCCAGCAGACCCGGGCAGGGGAAGAGTCAGCCCCAGCATTTT. It translates to CASRPGQGKSQPQHF.

This clonotype was recorded at least ten times. The CDR3 loop reads CASSFSAGLNQPQHF. CDR3 DNA sequence: TGTGCCAGCAGCTTCTCGGCAGGGCTGAATCAGCCCCAGCATTTT. This rearrangement joins TRBV7-3 to TRBJ1-5, with D maybe TRBD1 (5 bases). The V gene's germline CDR1 is SGHTA and CDR2 FQGTGA. Trimming left V 3 bases short and J 4 bases short, with 13 bases between. This CDR3 comprises 15 residues.

This clonotype was detected many times. This chain connects TRBV12-3 or TRBV12-4 to TRBJ1-2, with D perhaps matching TRBD1 (5 bases). This CDR3 spans 16 amino acids. With 1 base removed from V and 8 bases from J, the gap between germline ends came to 20 bases. CDR3 in amino acids: CASSLGARGFGIGYTF. In nucleotides, the CDR3 is TGTGCCAGCAGTTTAGGGGCTCGGGGGTTCGGTATCGGCTACACCTTC.

This clonotype was observed at least ten times. DNA for the CDR3: TGCAGTGCTAGGACGGCCCAGCGGAGCTCCTACAATGAGCAGTTCTTC. Protein: CSARTAQRSSYNEQFF. This chain uses TRBV20-1 with TRBJ2-1; tentatively, D is TRBD2 (5 bases). CDR1 is DFQATT, CDR2 SNEGSKA, per germline (reference sequence). Trimming shortened V by 3 bases and J by 0 bases, and 15 bases separated the two germline ends. The CDR3 runs to 16 residues.

This clonotype has at least ten counts. The chain couples TRBV3-1 to TRBJ2-7, with 11 bases fitting TRBD1. The junction had 4 bases not matched to a gene; V was cut back by 4 bases and J by 2 bases. Germline CDR1 reads LGHDT; CDR2 reads YNNKEL (reference sequence). The CDR3 runs to 15 residues. The DNA of the CDR3 is TGTGCCAGCAGCCTGGGACAGGGGGACCCCTACGAGCAGTACTTC. Protein sequence: CASSLGQGDPYEQYF.

The V and J genes are TRBV11-2 and TRBJ2-3, with 9 bases fitting TRBD1. The CDR3 runs 14 residues. Germline V gene lookup returns CDR1 SGHAT and CDR2 FQNNGV. With 5 bases clipped from V and 6 bases from J, the junction kept 6 bases outside the gene matches. The CDR3 bases are TGTGCCAGCAGCACAGGACAGGGGAGCGATACGCAGTATTTT. It specifies CASSTGQGSDTQYF.

This clonotype has a handful of counts. This chain joins TRBV20-1 and TRBJ2-3; TRBD2 agrees at 10 bases. Germline trimming cut 0 bases from V and 10 bases from J; bases unmatched to any gene: 7. Germline CDR1 DFQATT, CDR2 SNEGSKA (reference sequence). The CDR3 totals 14 residues. The CDR3 protein is CSARDVQRGGPQYF. For the CDR3, the DNA is TGCAGTGCTAGAGATGTTCAGCGGGGGGGCCCGCAGTATTTT.

In its sample, this clonotype was seen many times. The chain couples TRBV12-3 or TRBV12-4 to TRBJ1-2; no clear D. V shed 3 bases and J shed 2 bases, with 10 bases lying between them. The CDR3 covers 14 residues. The CDR3 region is CASSLGSLNYGYTF. The CDR3 nucleotides are TGTGCCAGCAGTTTGGGCAGCTTGAACTATGGCTACACCTTC.

Many counts were recorded for this clonotype. The chain employs TRBV7-2 and TRBJ1-5, with TRBD1 as a possible D gene (6 bases). The germline V and J ends were trimmed by 5 bases and 7 bases, with 15 bases remaining between them. The germline V gene has CDR1 SGHTA and CDR2 FQGNSA. The CDR3 runs to 14 residues. The DNA for the CDR3 is TGTGCCAGCAGCCTACAGGGTGGAGGACAGCCCCAGCATTTT. It encodes CASSLQGGGQPQHF.

This clonotype was recorded many times. This chain joins TRBV27 and TRBJ1-5; the D gene is possibly TRBD1 (6 bases). V was trimmed by 1 base and J by 5 bases, leaving 9 bases between them. Germline assignment: CDR1 MNHEY and CDR2 SMNVEV (reference sequence). The CDR3 is 14 residues long. The CDR3 reads CASSLWGAHQPQHF. The CDR3 region has the DNA TGTGCCAGCAGTTTATGGGGGGCTCATCAGCCCCAGCATTTT.